This entry features one T cell receptor beta chain sequence. The same CDR3 arises from other DNA sequences in this sample as well. TCRdb's copy holds only in-frame clones and misses some; the assay was immunoSEQ multiplex PCR. The sample holds about 600,000 clones, roughly 98% seen once. These data are taken from a study of shared clonotypes between healthy human individuals. Germline-derived CDR1 and CDR2 are MNHEY and SMNVEV (reference sequence). This CDR3 region has 13 residues. Trimming cost V 3 bases and J 1 base, with 5 bases left between them. Naive CD8 cells, CD45RO-negative and positively selected for CCR7, excluded terminally differentiated effector memory CD45RA+ cells.

Sequencing input: naive CD8+ T cells sorted from blood. The receptor's source is a man aged 25-45 years in good health. The gene calls are TRBV27 and TRBJ2-3; D uncertain. CDR3 nucleotides: TGTGCCAGCAGTTTTGGCGGCACAGATACGCAGTATTTT. It encodes CASSFGGTDTQYF.